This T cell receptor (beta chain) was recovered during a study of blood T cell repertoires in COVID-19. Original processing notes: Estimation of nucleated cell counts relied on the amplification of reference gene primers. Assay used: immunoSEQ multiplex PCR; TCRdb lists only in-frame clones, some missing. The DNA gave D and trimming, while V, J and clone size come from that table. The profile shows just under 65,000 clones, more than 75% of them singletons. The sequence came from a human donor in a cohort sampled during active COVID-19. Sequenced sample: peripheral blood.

For the CDR3, the DNA is TGTGCCAGCAGCTTGGCCGTCTCGGAGAGGGCTCGAAATGAGCAGTTCTTC. Its protein is CASSLAVSERARNEQFF. The chain recombines TRBV5-6 with TRBJ2-1; tentatively, D is TRBD2 (5 bases). The V end lost 0 bases, the J end lost 7 bases, and 20 bases lay between the germline ends. This CDR3 contains 17 residues. The V gene's germline CDR1 is SGHDT and CDR2 YYEEEE. Variable domain in full (rest from reference TRBV5-6 and TRBJ2-1): DAGVTQSPTHLIKTRGQQVTLRCSPKSGHDTVSWYQQALGQGPQFIFQYYEEEERQRGNFPDRFSGHQFPNYSSELNVNALLLGDSALYLCASSLAVSERARNEQFFGPGTRLTVL.